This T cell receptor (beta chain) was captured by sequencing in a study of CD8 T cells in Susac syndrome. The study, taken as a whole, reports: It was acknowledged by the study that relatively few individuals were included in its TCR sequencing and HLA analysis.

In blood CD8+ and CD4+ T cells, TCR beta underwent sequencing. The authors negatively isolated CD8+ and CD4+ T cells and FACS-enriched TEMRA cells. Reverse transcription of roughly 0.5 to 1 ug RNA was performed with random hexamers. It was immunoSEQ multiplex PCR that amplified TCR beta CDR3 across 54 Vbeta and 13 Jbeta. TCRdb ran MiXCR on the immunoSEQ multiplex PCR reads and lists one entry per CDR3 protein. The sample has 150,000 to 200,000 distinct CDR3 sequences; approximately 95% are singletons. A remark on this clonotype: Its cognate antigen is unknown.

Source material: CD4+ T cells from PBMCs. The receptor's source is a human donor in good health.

DNA of the CDR3: TGCAGTGCGATCGGGACTAGCGGGAGGATCACAGATACGCAGTATTTT. This translates into CSAIGTSGRITDTQYF. The genes are TRBV20-1 and TRBJ2-3; TRBD2 agrees at 15 bases. Germline assignment: CDR1 DFQATT and CDR2 SNEGSKA (reference sequence). This CDR3 contains 16 residues. The ends lost 6 bases at V and 2 bases at J; junction bases unmatched: 6.